These 26 T cell receptor beta chains originate from one sample sequenced in a study of T cell clones after liver transplantation. TCRdb's copy holds only in-frame clones and misses some; the assay was immunoSEQ multiplex PCR. The sample holds roughly 12,000 clones, roughly 80% seen once. The sequences come from CD8+ T cells from blood, collected at the 22-month timepoint. The receptor source for this set is a human patient who received a liver transplant. Part of the T cells may come from the graft donor.

This clone appeared a few times. The rearrangement uses TRBV19 and TRBJ1-5; no clear D gene. The CDR3 is 16 residues long. V dropped 1 base and J dropped 2 bases, with 12 bases sitting between them. Germline CDR1 is LNHDA and CDR2 is SQIVND (reference sequence). CDR3 sequence: CASSIVTGTGNQPQHF. CDR3 nucleotide sequence: TGTGCCAGTAGTATAGTAACGGGAACGGGCAATCAGCCCCAGCATTTT.

This chain uses TRBV11-3 with TRBJ2-2; 7 positions match TRBD1. This CDR3 is built from 16 residues. After removal of 5 bases from V and 4 bases from J, the junction contained 10 bases not matched to a gene. Per the germline V gene, CDR1 is SGHNT and CDR2 is YENEEA. The CDR3 coding sequence is TGTGCCAGCAGCGTTCGAAGGACAGGCTTCACCGGGGAGCTGTTTTTT. Translating it yields CASSVRRTGFTGELFF.

This clone has a count of ten or more. This chain joins TRBV13 and TRBJ2-3, with 12 nucleotides matching TRBD1. This CDR3 spans 12 amino acids. The V segment lost 5 bases and the J segment 14 bases; nucleotides outside the gene matches: 5. Germline V gene lookup returns CDR1 PRHDT and CDR2 FYEKMQ (reference sequence). CDR3 sequence reads: CASSKGQGARYF. The CDR3 DNA reads TGTGCCAGCAGCAAGGGACAGGGGGCGAGGTATTTT.

The gene calls are TRBV6-5 and TRBJ1-4; 12 nucleotides match TRBD1. The CDR3 consists of 16 residues. Germline-derived CDR1 and CDR2 are MNHEY and SVGAGI. V was clipped by 4 bases and J by 8 bases; unmatched bases: 8. The DNA for the CDR3 is TGTGCCAGCAGTTCCTCGGGACAGGGGGCAGGGGAAAAACTGTTTTTT. Translation gives CASSSSGQGAGEKLFF.

The chain recombines TRBV10-3 with TRBJ2-6; 7 bases fit TRBD2. The CDR3 totals 15 residues. With 9 bases clipped from V and 2 bases from J, the junction kept 7 bases outside the gene matches. Germline CDR1 reads ENHRY; CDR2 reads SYGVKD. The CDR3 DNA sequence: TGTGCCATTGGCCGGGAGGAGACTGGGGCCAACGTCCTGACTTTC. The encoded protein is CAIGREETGANVLTF.

The chain is built from TRBV7-6 and TRBJ2-3; D perhaps matches TRBD2 (5 bases). The CDR3 spans 14 residues. CDR1 and CDR2 (germline): SGHVS, FNYEAQ. V shed 0 bases and J shed 5 bases, with 9 bases lying between them. The CDR3 DNA sequence: TGTGCCAGCAGCTTAGCGGGAGCGGTAGATACGCAGTATTTT. It specifies CASSLAGAVDTQYF.

The chain combines TRBV6-5 with TRBJ2-7, with 9 bases fitting TRBD1. V dropped 6 bases and J dropped 4; count of bases not matched to a gene: 10. CDR1 is MNHEY, CDR2 SVGAGI, per germline. The CDR3 loop spans 15 amino acids. The CDR3 here is CASRPPGQGIYEQYF. In DNA, the CDR3 is TGTGCCAGCAGACCCCCGGGACAGGGTATTTACGAGCAGTACTTC.

The chain employs TRBV7-9 and TRBJ1-6; tentatively, D is TRBD1 (5 bases). The V end lost 3 bases, the J end lost 5 bases, and 8 bases lay between the germline ends. CDR3 length: 14 residues. In germline, CDR1 is SEHNR, CDR2 FQNEAQ (reference sequence). CDR3 residues: CASSLGTDNSPLHF. CDR3 sequence (DNA): TGTGCCAGCAGCTTGGGGACGGATAATTCACCCCTCCACTTT.

This chain links TRBV27 with TRBJ1-3; D remains ambiguous. Germline CDR1 and CDR2: MNHEY and SMNVEV (reference sequence). Trimming shortened V by 3 bases and J by 1 base, and 7 bases separated the two germline ends. This CDR3 comprises 14 residues. CDR3 coding DNA: TGTGCCAGCAGTTTGCGGGGTTCTGGAAACACCATATATTTT. Translation: CASSLRGSGNTIYF.

The CDR3 DNA reads as TGTGCCACTAGCGGGGGGGCCTTGGATGAGCAGTTCTTC. Amino acid sequence: CATSGGALDEQFF. This chain joins TRBV10-3 and TRBJ2-1; 12 nucleotides align to TRBD2. The CDR3 runs to 13 residues. Germline-derived CDR1 and CDR2 are ENHRY and SYGVKD. The trim removed 10 bases at V and 8 bases at J, leaving 6 bases unmatched.

The chain links TRBV7-2 to TRBJ2-3; D is ambiguous. This CDR3 is 15 amino acids long. Trimming took off 3 bases at V and 2 bases at J, with 12 bases between the two ends. Germline CDR1 and CDR2: SGHTA and FQGNSA. This chain's CDR3 is CASSFLSRVTDTQYF. The CDR3 DNA follows: TGTGCCAGCAGCTTCTTAAGCAGAGTCACAGATACGCAGTATTTT.

The chain uses TRBV4-1 and TRBJ2-7; possibly TRBD2 for D (5 bases). V lost 4 bases to trimming and J lost 3 bases, with 16 bases between them. CDR1 and CDR2 from the germline V gene are MGHRA and YSYEKL. This CDR3 contains 15 residues. In DNA form, the CDR3 reads TGCGCCAGCAGCCGCCCGGAGGTGGGATACTACGAGCAGTACTTC. Translated: CASSRPEVGYYEQYF.

In its sample, this clone was seen once. The V and J genes are TRBV7-9 and TRBJ2-2, with D unresolved. Germline lookup yields CDR1 SEHNR and CDR2 FQNEAQ (reference sequence). The CDR3 has 14 residues. V was cut by 5 bases and J by 5 bases, with 12 bases left in between. The CDR3 sequence is CASSPAQTTGELFF. In nucleotides, the CDR3 is TGTGCCAGCAGCCCCGCACAGACAACCGGGGAGCTGTTTTTT.

The gene calls are TRBV27 and TRBJ2-1; 10 nucleotides agree with TRBD2. This CDR3 has 17 amino acids. After removal of 5 bases from V and 2 bases from J, the junction contained 9 bases not matched to a gene. Per germline, CDR1 MNHEY and CDR2 SMNVEV (reference sequence). As DNA, the CDR3 is TGTGCCAGCAGTCTCCTTTTAAGCGGGGGGGCCTACAATGAGCAGTTCTTC. Amino acids: CASSLLLSGGAYNEQFF.

The chain is built from TRBV6-6 and TRBJ1-1; a weak D match, TRBD1 (6 bases). This CDR3 comprises 13 residues. Trimming pared 6 bases from V and 3 bases from J, leaving 11 bases between. Germline V gene sequence: CDR1 MNHNY, CDR2 SVGAGI (reference sequence). The CDR3 DNA sequence: TGTGCCAGCAGCAATCAGGGGTACACTGAAGCTTTCTTT. Its protein product is CASSNQGYTEAFF.

The V and J genes are TRBV6-1 and TRBJ2-3; D uncertain. With 2 bases removed from V and 5 bases from J, the gap between germline ends came to 5 bases. Per germline, CDR1 MNHNS and CDR2 SASEGT. The CDR3 totals 12 residues. CDR3 sequence: CASSEPGDTQYF. CDR3 nucleotide sequence: TGTGCCAGCAGTGAACCGGGAGATACGCAGTATTTT.

The rearrangement joins TRBV4-3 to TRBJ2-5; D ambiguous. The germline CDR1 and CDR2 sequences are LGHNA and YSLEER. The CDR3 is made up of 14 amino acids. V was clipped by 0 bases and J by 3 bases, with 8 bases between them. CDR3 sequence reads: CASSQDGREETQYF. CDR3 bases: TGCGCCAGCAGCCAAGATGGTAGGGAAGAGACCCAGTACTTC.

The chain joins TRBV4-2 to TRBJ2-3, with 8 bases identical to TRBD2. Germline CDR1 and CDR2: LGHNA and YNFKEQ. Unmatched junction bases numbered 4, after V lost 0 bases and J lost 2 bases. This CDR3 has 16 amino acids. The CDR3 DNA reads TGTGCCAGCAGCCAAGAGCAGCGGGGGTTCACAGATACGCAGTATTTT. Protein product: CASSQEQRGFTDTQYF.

Only one count was recorded for this clone. The chain employs TRBV9 and TRBJ1-6; 8 nucleotides line up with TRBD1. CDR3 length: 16 residues. J lost 10 bases, V lost 3 bases, and 12 bases had no gene match. CDR1 SGDLS and CDR2 YYNGEE come from the germline V gene. The CDR3 protein is CASSAQPDRENSPLHF. The CDR3 region has the DNA TGTGCCAGCAGCGCCCAACCGGACAGGGAAAACTCACCCCTCCACTTT.

This clone was counted a few times. V is TRBV13 and J is TRBJ2-7, with D possibly being TRBD2 (5 bases). Germline CDR1 PRHDT, CDR2 FYEKMQ (reference sequence). CDR3 size: 15 residues. Deletions cut 7 bases from V and 3 bases from J, with 19 bases between. The CDR3 is CASTELKEVRYEQYF. The CDR3 nucleotides read TGTGCCAGCACTGAACTAAAGGAGGTTCGCTACGAGCAGTACTTC.

The chain carries TRBV11-2 and TRBJ2-5; D unresolved. The CDR3 totals 12 residues. The germline V gene has CDR1 SGHAT and CDR2 FQNNGV. Trimming shortened V by 3 bases and J by 5 bases, and 7 bases separated the two germline ends. This CDR3 reads CASSFYSETQYF. In DNA form, the CDR3 reads TGTGCCAGCAGCTTTTACTCGGAGACCCAGTACTTC. Filled out from reference TRBV11-2 and TRBJ2-5, the complete variable domain reads EAGVAQSPRYKIIEKRQSVAFWCNPISGHATLYWYQQILGQGPKLLIQFQNNGVVDDSQLPKDRFSAERLKGVDSTLKIQPAKLEDSAVYLCASSFYSETQYFGPGTRLLVL.

The sample holds a few counts of this clone. V usage is TRBV5-8 and J usage is TRBJ1-1, with unresolved D. The germline CDR1 and CDR2 sequences are SGHTS and YDEGEE. The V end lost 6 bases, the J end lost 4 bases, and 13 bases lay between the germline ends. The CDR3 spans 13 residues. This chain's CDR3 is CASTPFGATEAFF. The CDR3 region has the DNA TGTGCCAGCACCCCATTTGGTGCCACTGAAGCTTTCTTT. Full variable domain (missing parts from reference TRBV5-8 and TRBJ1-1): EAGVTQSPTHLIKTRGQQATLRCSPISGHTSVYWYQQALGLGLQFLLWYDEGEERNRGNFPPRFSGRQFPNYSSELNVNALELEDSALYLCASTPFGATEAFFGQGTRLTVV.

The gene calls are TRBV5-1 and TRBJ2-7, with D hard to call. Germline V lookup: CDR1 SGHRS, CDR2 YFSETQ. Trimming left V 0 bases short and J 2 bases short, with 9 bases between. This CDR3 has 14 residues. The CDR3 sequence: CASSLASGTYEQYF. Written as DNA, the CDR3 is TGCGCCAGCAGCTTGGCCTCGGGTACCTACGAGCAGTACTTC.

The genes are TRBV27 and TRBJ1-4, with D possibly being TRBD1 (6 bases). CDR1 MNHEY and CDR2 SMNVEV come from the germline V gene (reference sequence). Deletions cut 9 bases from V and 4 bases from J, with 15 bases between. There are 14 residues in the CDR3. The CDR3 here is CASSTGLGNEKLFF. The CDR3 region has the DNA TGTGCCAGTAGTACAGGGCTAGGTAATGAAAAACTGTTTTTT.

V gene TRBV7-6 combines with J gene TRBJ2-7; a weak D match, TRBD2 (5 bases). This CDR3 has 13 residues. Per germline, CDR1 SGHVS and CDR2 FNYEAQ. The germline V and J ends were trimmed by 3 bases and 1 base, with 7 bases remaining between them. The CDR3: CASSFGDSYEQYF. The CDR3 bases are TGTGCCAGCAGCTTCGGGGATTCCTACGAGCAGTACTTC.

This clone has only a few counts. The genes are TRBV5-4 and TRBJ2-2; 7 bases line up with TRBD1. The V and J ends lost 3 bases and 4 bases, in that order; junction bases with no gene match: 9. In germline, CDR1 is SGHNT, CDR2 YYREEE (reference sequence). CDR3 length: 16 amino acids. The CDR3 here is CASSSRDSEFTGELFF. CDR3 coding DNA: TGTGCCAGCAGCTCGAGGGACAGCGAATTCACCGGGGAGCTGTTTTTT. The entire variable domain, with the rest obtained from reference TRBV5-4 and TRBJ2-2, is as follows: ETGVTQSPTHLIKTRGQQVTLRCSSQSGHNTVSWYQQALGQGPQFIFQYYREEENGRGNFPPRFSGLQFPNYSSELNVNALELDDSALYLCASSSRDSEFTGELFFGEGSRLTVL.